Listed below are T cell receptor beta chains from one sample, sequenced in a study of cytomegalovirus exposure and HLA in healthy donors. The repertoire was sequenced with immunoSEQ multiplex PCR; TCRdb's copy has only in-frame clones and lacks some. There are approximately 120,000 clones in the sample; under 85% occur only once, and under 3.5% lies in the top ten. Sequenced material: PBMCs. Receptors originate from a man younger than 40 in good health and CMV-seronegative. The CDR3 runs from the conserved cysteine through the conserved F or W. A D gene is named only where the DNA matches it firmly. Only some rows state a clone size, as once, few, many or a class for expanded clones.

>few|NA|TRBV7-2|13|TRBJ1-1
CASSFGGPTEAFF
TGTGCCAGCAGCTTCGGGGGGCCCACTGAAGCTTTCTTT
>NA|NA|TRBV29-1|10|TRBJ2-5
CSVELRGEYF
TGCAGCGTTGAGTTACGCGGGGAGTACTTC
>NA|NA|TRBV2|14|TRBJ1-5
CASSGGQDNQPQHF
TGTGCCAGCAGTGGGGGGCAGGACAATCAGCCCCAGCATTTT
>once|NA|TRBV5-4|14|TRBJ2-3
CASTAQEVPDTQYF
TGTGCCAGCACCGCTCAGGAAGTCCCCGATACGCAGTATTTT
>NA|NA|TRBV7-2|14|TRBJ1-2
CASSHPIRNYGYTF
TGTGCCAGCAGCCACCCTATCAGGAACTATGGCTACACCTTC
>NA|NA|TRBV6-5|16|TRBJ2-2
CASSYSRITGTGELFF
TGTGCCAGCAGTTACTCACGAATCACAGGGACCGGGGAGCTGTTTTTT
>once|NA|TRBV19|17|TRBJ2-6
CASTTPQGSSGANVLTF
TGTGCCAGTACCACACCGCAGGGTAGCTCTGGGGCCAACGTCCTGACTTTC
>NA|NA|TRBV6-5|13|TRBJ2-7
CASSYSRVREQYF
TGTGCCAGCAGTTACTCCAGGGTTCGGGAGCAGTACTTC
>NA|NA|TRBV28|15|TRBJ2-7
CASSRRGQPSYEQYF
TGTGCCAGCAGCCGACGAGGGCAGCCCTCCTACGAGCAGTACTTC
>NA|TRBD2|TRBV6-5|14|TRBJ2-7
CASSYGLAGSLEYF
TGTGCCAGCAGTTACGGACTAGCGGGGTCTCTAGAGTACTTC
>few|NA|TRBV6-5|14|TRBJ1-2
CASSYSRGSGGYTF
TGTGCCAGCAGTTACTCCAGGGGATCGGGCGGCTACACCTTC
>NA|NA|TRBV9|12|TRBJ2-7
CASSPPSYEQYF
TGTGCCAGCAGCCCTCCCTCCTACGAGCAGTACTTC
>once|NA|TRBV19|14|TRBJ1-3
CASSTWASGNTIYF
TGTGCCAGTAGTACCTGGGCCTCTGGAAACACCATATATTTT
>NA|NA|TRBV19|14|TRBJ1-1
CASSIGAVNTEAFF
TGTGCCAGTAGTATAGGGGCAGTTAACACTGAAGCTTTCTTT
>NA|TRBD2|TRBV13|18|TRBJ2-3
CASTRLAGLDPSTDTQYF
TGTGCCAGCACGAGACTAGCGGGCCTGGACCCTAGCACAGATACGCAGTATTTT
>NA|TRBD1|TRBV19|14|TRBJ1-5
CASSETGGGQPQHF
TGTGCCAGTAGTGAGACAGGGGGCGGTCAGCCCCAGCATTTT
>NA|TRBD1|TRBV7-9|16|TRBJ1-4
CASSLGAGQGNEKLFF
TGTGCCAGCAGCTTAGGGGCGGGACAGGGGAATGAAAAACTGTTTTTT
>NA|TRBD1|TRBV5-6|14|TRBJ1-4
CASSSGTGREKLFF
TGTGCCAGCAGCTCCGGGACAGGCCGAGAAAAACTGTTTTTT
>NA|NA|TRBV5-1|13|TRBJ1-1
CASSLIRNTEAFF
TGCGCCAGCAGCTTGATCAGGAACACTGAAGCTTTCTTT
>once|NA|TRBV6-1|15|TRBJ1-4
CASCIRRATNEKLFF
TGTGCCAGCTGCATACGGAGGGCAACTAATGAAAAACTGTTTTTT